This T cell receptor (beta chain) was found in a study of cytomegalovirus exposure and HLA in healthy donors. The CDR3 extends over 15 amino acids. Germline loops: CDR1 LNHDA, CDR2 SQIVND (reference sequence). Trimming shortened V by 5 bases and J by 4 bases, and 12 bases separated the two germline ends. This PCR relied on a set of 60 Vbeta primers and 13 Jbeta primers. Assay: immunoSEQ multiplex PCR; the TCRdb copy retains only in-frame clones and omits some. Here the sample spans 170,000 or so clones, 84% being singletons. The receptor comes from a man aged 18 to 35 in good health and CMV-seronegative. V is TRBV19 and J is TRBJ2-6; no definite D call. Sequencing input: PBMCs. The DNA of the CDR3 is TGTGCCAGTAGTGCCACCGAAGCGGGGGCCAACGTCCTGACTTTC. It yields the protein CASSATEAGANVLTF. The variable domain in full, completed from reference TRBV19 and TRBJ2-6, reads DGGITQSPKYLFRKEGQNVTLSCEQNLNHDAMYWYRQDPGQGLRLIYYSQIVNDFQKGDIAEGYSVSREKKESFPLTVTSAQKNPTAFYLCASSATEAGANVLTFGAGSRLTVL.